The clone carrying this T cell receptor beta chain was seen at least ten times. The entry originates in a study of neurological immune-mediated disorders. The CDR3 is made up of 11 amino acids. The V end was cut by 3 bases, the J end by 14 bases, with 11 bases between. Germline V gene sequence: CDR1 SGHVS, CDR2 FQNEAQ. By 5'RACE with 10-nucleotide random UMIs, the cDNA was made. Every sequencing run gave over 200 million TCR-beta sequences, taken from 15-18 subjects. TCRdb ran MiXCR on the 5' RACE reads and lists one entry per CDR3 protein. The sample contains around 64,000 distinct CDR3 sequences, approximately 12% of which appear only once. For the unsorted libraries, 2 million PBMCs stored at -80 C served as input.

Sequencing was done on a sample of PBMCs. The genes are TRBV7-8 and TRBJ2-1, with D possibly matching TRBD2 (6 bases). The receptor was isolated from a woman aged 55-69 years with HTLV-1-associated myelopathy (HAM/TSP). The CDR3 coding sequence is TGTGCCAGCAGCTTCGCGGGACCAGAGTTCTTC. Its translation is CASSFAGPEFF.